This TCR beta chain emerged from a study of cytomegalovirus exposure and HLA in healthy donors. This CDR3 is built from 14 residues. Between the trimmed V and J ends, which lost 1 base and 2 bases, there was a span of 9 bases. The germline gives CDR1 SGDLS, CDR2 YYNGEE. Amplification used 60 Vbeta primers and 13 Jbeta primers. The protocol was immunoSEQ multiplex PCR, while the TCRdb copy is restricted to in-frame clones and leaves out a portion. Seen here are 150,000 to 200,000 clones, around 79% observed once, and the top ten hold 11% to 15%. The chain has TRBV9 and TRBJ1-2; D might be TRBD1 (6 bases). Sequenced: PBMCs. The sequence was collected from a man over 45 in good health and CMV-seropositive. CDR3 coding DNA: TGTGCCAGCAGCGTAACGGGACAAAACTATGGCTACACCTTC. Translated, it gives CASSVTGQNYGYTF.